The 5 T cell receptor beta chains given below trace back to one sample, sequenced in a study of cytomegalovirus exposure and HLA in healthy donors. PCR involved 60 Vbeta and 13 Jbeta primers. This table comes from immunoSEQ multiplex PCR, and its TCRdb copy is limited to in-frame clones, with some not included. Of about 97,000 clones in the sample, roughly four fifths were seen once. Material for sequencing was PBMCs. The receptors shown here come from a middle-aged man in good health and CMV-seropositive.

The genes are TRBV4-1 and TRBJ2-3; 13 nucleotides align to TRBD2. Germline V lookup: CDR1 MGHRA, CDR2 YSYEKL. V was clipped by 5 bases and J by 6 bases; unmatched bases: 8. The CDR3 totals 16 residues. The CDR3 bases are TGCGCCAGCAGCTCACCGGGACTAGCGGGAAAGGATACGCAGTATTTT. Translating it yields CASSSPGLAGKDTQYF.

This clone showed up just once. J is TRBJ2-5 and V is TRBV6-5; 12 bases map to TRBD2. With 8 bases clipped from V and 5 bases from J, the junction kept 6 bases outside the gene matches. The germline V gene has CDR1 MNHEY and CDR2 SVGAGI. The CDR3 covers 14 residues. Written as DNA, the CDR3 is TGTGCCAGCGGACTAGCGGGAACGTGGGAGACCCAGTACTTC. This codes for CASGLAGTWETQYF.

About this clone: Relative to the germline gene, one junction end is altered; a read error may explain this. The chain uses TRBV7-9 and TRBJ1-1; a weak D match, TRBD1 (5 bases). CDR3 length equals 14 residues. Germline V CDR1 and CDR2: SEHNR, FQNEAQ (reference sequence). CDR3 sequence: CSSSLAGQGGLVFF. CDR3 coding DNA: TGTTCCAGCAGCTTAGCGGGGCAGGGTGGGCTAGTTTTCTTT.

The chain uses TRBV5-1 and TRBJ2-2; 8 positions agree with TRBD1. Trimming at V came to 0 bases and at J to 6 bases, leaving 1 base not matched to a gene. The CDR3 consists of 14 residues. The germline CDR1 and CDR2 sequences are SGHRS and YFSETQ. Written as DNA, the CDR3 is TGCGCCAGCAGCTTGGGACAGGGGTCCGGGGAGCTGTTTTTT. Residues: CASSLGQGSGELFF.

The rearrangement uses TRBV5-1 and TRBJ2-1; D possibly corresponds to TRBD2 (6 bases). The CDR3 length is 15 residues. Trimming removed 1 base from V and 4 bases from J, with 12 bases in between. Germline assignment: CDR1 SGHRS and CDR2 YFSETQ. CDR3 sequence reads: CASSLWGENYNEQFF. Here the CDR3 DNA reads TGCGCCAGCAGCTTGTGGGGGGAAAATTACAATGAGCAGTTCTTC.